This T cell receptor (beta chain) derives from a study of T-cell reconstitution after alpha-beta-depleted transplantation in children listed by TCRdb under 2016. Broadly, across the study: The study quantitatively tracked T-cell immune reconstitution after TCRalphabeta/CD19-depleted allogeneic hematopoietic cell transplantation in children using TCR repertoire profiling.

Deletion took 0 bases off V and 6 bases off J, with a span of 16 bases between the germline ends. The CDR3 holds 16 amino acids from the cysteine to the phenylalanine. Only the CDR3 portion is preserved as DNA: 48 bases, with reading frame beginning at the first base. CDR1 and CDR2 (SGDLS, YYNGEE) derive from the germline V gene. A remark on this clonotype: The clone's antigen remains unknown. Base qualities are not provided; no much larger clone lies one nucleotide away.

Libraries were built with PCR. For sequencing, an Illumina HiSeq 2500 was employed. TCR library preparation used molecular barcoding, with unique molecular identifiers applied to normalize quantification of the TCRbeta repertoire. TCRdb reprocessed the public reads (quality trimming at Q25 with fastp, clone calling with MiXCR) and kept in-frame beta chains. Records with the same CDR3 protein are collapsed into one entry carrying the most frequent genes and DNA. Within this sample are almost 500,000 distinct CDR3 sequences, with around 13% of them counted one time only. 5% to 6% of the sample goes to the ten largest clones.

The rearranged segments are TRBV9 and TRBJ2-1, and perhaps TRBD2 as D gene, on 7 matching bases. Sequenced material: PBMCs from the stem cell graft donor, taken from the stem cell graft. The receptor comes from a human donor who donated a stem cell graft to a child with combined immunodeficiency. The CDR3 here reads CASSVGGGGRLNEQFF. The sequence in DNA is TGTGCCAGCAGCGTAGGTGGGGGCGGGAGACTCAATGAGCAGTTCTTC.